This paragraph reports one T cell receptor (beta chain). This CDR3 comprises 15 residues. Trimming stripped 0 bases from V and 0 bases from J, with 9 bases between. Germline CDR1 SGHDN, CDR2 FVKESK. These data belong to a study of technical replicates of blood from a handful of donors. Only in-frame clones appear in the TCRdb table, and some are missing; sequencing was by immunoSEQ multiplex PCR. The table shows fewer than 80,000 clones, with around 92% occurring only once. This rearrangement joins TRBV14 to TRBJ2-7; D may be TRBD1 (5 bases). This sequence was found in a human donor in good health. Some clones in this sample may be carry-over from other donors' samples. Specimen: PBMCs. The CDR3 region has the DNA TGTGCCAGCAGCCAAGAAAGGGGCCGCTCCTACGAGCAGTACTTC. It is translated as CASSQERGRSYEQYF. Looking up the rest from reference TRBV14 and TRBJ2-7 gives the full variable domain: EAGVTQFPSHSVIEKGQTVTLRCDPISGHDNLYWYRRVMGKEIKFLLHFVKESKQDESGMPNNRFLAERTGGTYSTLKVQPAELEDSGVYFCASSQERGRSYEQYFGPGTRLTVT.